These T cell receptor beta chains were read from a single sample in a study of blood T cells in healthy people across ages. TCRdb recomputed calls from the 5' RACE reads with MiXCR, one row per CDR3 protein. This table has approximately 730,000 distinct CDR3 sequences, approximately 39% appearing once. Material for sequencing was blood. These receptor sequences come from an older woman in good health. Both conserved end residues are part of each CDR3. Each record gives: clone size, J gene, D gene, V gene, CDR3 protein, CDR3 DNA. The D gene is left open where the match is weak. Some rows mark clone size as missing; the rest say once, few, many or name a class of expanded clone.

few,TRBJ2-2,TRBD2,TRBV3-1,CASSHLRLAGGQGGELFF,TGTGCCAGCAGTCATCTAAGACTAGCGGGGGGGCAAGGCGGGGAGCTGTTTTTT
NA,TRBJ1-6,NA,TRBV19,CASSILGVDNSPLHF,TGTGCCAGTAGTATCCTGGGGGTGGATAATTCACCCCTCCACTTT
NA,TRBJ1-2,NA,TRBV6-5,CASSYSGGRNYGYTF,TGTGCCAGCAGTTACTCTGGAGGACGGAACTATGGCTACACCTTC
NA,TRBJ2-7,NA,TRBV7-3,CASSSTSGPASYNEQYF,TGTGCCAGCAGCTCGACCTCGGGACCTGCCTCCTACAATGAGCAGTACTTC
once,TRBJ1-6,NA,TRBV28,CASSLYRDNSPLHF,TGTGCCAGCAGTTTATACCGGGACAATTCACCCCTCCACTTT
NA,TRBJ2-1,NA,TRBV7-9,CASRLSTKREQFF,TGTGCCAGCAGACTCAGCACTAAACGGGAGCAGTTCTTC
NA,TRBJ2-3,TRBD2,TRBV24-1,CATSDPSLTSGGADTQYF,TGTGCCACCAGTGACCCAAGCTTGACTAGCGGGGGGGCTGATACGCAGTATTTT
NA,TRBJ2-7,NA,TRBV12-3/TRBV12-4,CASSLRAAGTGEQYF,TGTGCCAGCAGTTTAAGGGCGGCAGGGACCGGCGAGCAGTACTTC
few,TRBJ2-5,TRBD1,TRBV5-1,CASSLDRGLRETQYF,TGCGCCAGCAGCCTGGACAGGGGGCTTAGGGAGACCCAGTACTTC
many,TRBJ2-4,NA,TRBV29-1,CSVKDPIAKNIQYF,TGCAGCGTTAAAGATCCAATAGCCAAAAACATTCAGTACTTC
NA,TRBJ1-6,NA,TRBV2,CARRGPNSPLHF,TGTGCCAGGCGTGGACCTAATTCACCCCTCCACTTT
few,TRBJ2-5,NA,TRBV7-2,CASSLVSASEQETQYF,TGTGCCAGCAGCTTAGTTTCGGCTAGCGAGCAAGAGACCCAGTACTTC
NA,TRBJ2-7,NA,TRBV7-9,CASSGGSEWNEQYF,TGTGCCAGCAGCGGGGGATCTGAGTGGAATGAGCAGTACTTC
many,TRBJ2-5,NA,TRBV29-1,CSVEHSQETQYF,TGCAGCGTTGAGCACAGCCAAGAGACCCAGTACTTC
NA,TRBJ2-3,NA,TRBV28,CASSLIPTDTQYF,TGTGCCAGCAGTCTAATTCCTACAGATACGCAGTATTTT
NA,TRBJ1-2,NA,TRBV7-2,CASSQDPTNYGYTF,TGTGCCAGCAGCCAGGATCCTACGAACTATGGCTACACCTTC
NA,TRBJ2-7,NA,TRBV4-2,CASSSPVSRGYEQYF,TGTGCCAGCAGCTCCCCCGTTTCCCGCGGCTACGAGCAGTACTTC
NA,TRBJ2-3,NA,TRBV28,CASSFPTRGRGRRATTDTQYF,TGTGCCAGCAGTTTCCCTACTAGGGGGCGAGGCAGGAGGGCCACGACAGATACGCAGTATTTT
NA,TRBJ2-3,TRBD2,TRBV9,CASSPTSRAGGWTDTQYF,TGTGCCAGCAGCCCGACCTCACGAGCGGGAGGGTGGACAGATACGCAGTATTTT
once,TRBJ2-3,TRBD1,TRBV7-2,CASNRQGQGSIETQYF,TGTGCCAGCAACCGCCAGGGACAGGGCTCAATAGAGACGCAGTATTTT
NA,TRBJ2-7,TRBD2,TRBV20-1,CSVPGLAPYEQYF,TGCAGTGTACCGGGACTAGCCCCCTACGAGCAGTACTTT
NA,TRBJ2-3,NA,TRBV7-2,CASSFGNIAVDTQYF,TGTGCCAGCAGCTTCGGCAACATAGCTGTGGATACGCAGTATTTT
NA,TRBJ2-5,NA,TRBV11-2,CASRSPRQGGAQYF,TGTGCCAGCAGGTCGCCGAGACAGGGAGGGGCCCAGTACTTC
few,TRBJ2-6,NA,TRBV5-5,CASRPRQTYSGANVLTF,TGTGCCAGCAGGCCAAGGCAGACTTACTCTGGGGCCAACGTCCTGACTTTC
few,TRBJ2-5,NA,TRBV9,CASSVGGVLETQYF,TGTGCCAGCAGCGTAGGTGGGGTACTGGAGACCCAGTACTTC
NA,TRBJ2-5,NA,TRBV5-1,CASSGWTVKTQYF,TGCGCCAGCAGCGGATGGACAGTGAAGACCCAGTACTTC
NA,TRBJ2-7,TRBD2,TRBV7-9,CASSLSGSAGNEQYF,TGTGCCAGCAGCCTTAGCGGGAGTGCGGGCAATGAGCAGTACTTC
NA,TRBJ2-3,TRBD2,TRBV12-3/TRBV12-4,CASSLLRELDTQYF,TGTGCCAGCAGTTTGTTGCGGGAGTTAGATACGCAGTATTTT
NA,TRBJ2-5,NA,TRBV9,CASSIGEAEQETQYF,TGTGCCAGCAGCATAGGGGAGGCGGAACAAGAGACCCAGTACTTC
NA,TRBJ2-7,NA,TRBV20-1,CSAREASYEQYF,TGCAGTGCTAGAGAGGCCAGCTACGAGCAGTACTTC
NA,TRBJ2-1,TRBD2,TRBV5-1,CASSPRTSELTGEQFF,TGCGCCAGCAGCCCAAGGACTAGCGAGCTTACGGGCGAGCAGTTCTTC
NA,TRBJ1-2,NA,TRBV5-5,CASSLEVALGGHGYTF,TGTGCCAGCAGCTTGGAAGTTGCCCTCGGGGGCCATGGCTACACCTTC
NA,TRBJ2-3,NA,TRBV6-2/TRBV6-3,CASSSEGQATDTQYF,TGTGCCAGCAGCTCAGAGGGGCAGGCCACAGATACGCAGTATTTT
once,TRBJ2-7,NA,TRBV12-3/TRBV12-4,CASGLGRGDYEQYF,TGTGCCAGCGGACTCGGTAGGGGCGACTACGAGCAGTACTTC
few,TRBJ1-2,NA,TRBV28,CASRRGVSYGYTF,TGTGCCAGCAGGAGGGGAGTAAGCTATGGCTACACCTTC
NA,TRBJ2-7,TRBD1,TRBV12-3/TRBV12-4,CASSLSGQGVDEQYF,TGTGCCAGCAGTTTATCGGGACAGGGGGTCGACGAGCAGTACTTC
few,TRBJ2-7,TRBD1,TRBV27,CASSQQGGDNEQYF,TGTGCCAGCAGCCAACAGGGGGGAGATAACGAGCAGTACTTC
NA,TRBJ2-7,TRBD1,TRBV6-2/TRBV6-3,CASRPPGQGNEQYF,TGTGCCAGCAGGCCTCCGGGACAGGGTAACGAGCAGTACTTC
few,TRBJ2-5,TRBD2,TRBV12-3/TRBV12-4,CASSSHSKLAGTATQYF,TGTGCCAGCAGTTCGCATTCCAAACTAGCGGGTACGGCGACCCAGTACTTC
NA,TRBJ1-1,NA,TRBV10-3,CAISLTGVNTEAFF,TGTGCCATCAGCCTGACAGGTGTAAACACTGAAGCTTTCTTT
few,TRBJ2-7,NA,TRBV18,CASGERGPNEQYF,TGTGCCAGCGGAGAAAGGGGCCCTAACGAGCAGTACTTC
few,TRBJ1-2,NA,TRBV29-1,CSVSQNGYTF,TGCAGCGTTTCCCAGAATGGCTACACCTTC
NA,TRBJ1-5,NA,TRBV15,CATMPGLFYSNQPQHF,TGTGCCACCATGCCGGGCCTTTTTTATAGCAATCAGCCCCAGCATTTT
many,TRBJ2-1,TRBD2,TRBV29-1,CSVRLAAHYNEQFF,TGCAGCGTACGACTAGCGGCTCACTACAATGAGCAGTTCTTC
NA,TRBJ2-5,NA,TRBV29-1,CSVEHNTRDMYF,TGCAGCGTCGAACACAACACCAGGGATATGTACTTC